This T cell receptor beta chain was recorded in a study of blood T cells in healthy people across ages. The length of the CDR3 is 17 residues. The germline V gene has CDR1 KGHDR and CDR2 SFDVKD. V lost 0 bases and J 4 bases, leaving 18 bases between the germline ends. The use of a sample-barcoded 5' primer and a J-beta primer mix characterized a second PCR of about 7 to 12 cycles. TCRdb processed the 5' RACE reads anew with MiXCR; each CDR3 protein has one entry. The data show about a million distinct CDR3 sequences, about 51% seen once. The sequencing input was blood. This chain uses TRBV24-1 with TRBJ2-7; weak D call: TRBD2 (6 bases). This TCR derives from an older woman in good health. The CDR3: CATSDLWPGRFGYEQYF. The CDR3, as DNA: TGTGCCACCAGTGATTTGTGGCCAGGGAGGTTTGGGTACGAGCAGTACTTC.